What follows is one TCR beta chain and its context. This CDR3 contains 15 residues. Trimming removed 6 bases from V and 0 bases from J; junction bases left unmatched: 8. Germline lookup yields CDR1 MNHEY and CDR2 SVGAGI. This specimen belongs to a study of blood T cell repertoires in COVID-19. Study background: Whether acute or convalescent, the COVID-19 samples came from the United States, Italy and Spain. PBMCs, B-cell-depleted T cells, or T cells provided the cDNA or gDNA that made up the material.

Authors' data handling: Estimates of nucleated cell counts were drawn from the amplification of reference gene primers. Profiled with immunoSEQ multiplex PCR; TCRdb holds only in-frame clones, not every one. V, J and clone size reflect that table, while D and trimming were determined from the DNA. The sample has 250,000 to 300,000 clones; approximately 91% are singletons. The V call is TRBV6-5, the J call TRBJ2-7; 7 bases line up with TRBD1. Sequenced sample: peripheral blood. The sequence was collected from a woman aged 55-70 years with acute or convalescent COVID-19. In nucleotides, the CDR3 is TGTGCCAGCAGCTCCGACAGGGCGAGCTCCTACGAGCAGTACTTC. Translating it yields CASSSDRASSYEQYF.